This is a list of T cell receptor beta chains from one sample in a study of T cells in tuberculosis. Assay used: immunoSEQ multiplex PCR; TCRdb lists only in-frame clones, some missing. The repertoire holds some 40,000 clones, approximately 95% seen once, with about 3.7% in the top ten. Input material: PBMCs. These receptors originate from a donor aged 10-29 years with latent tuberculosis or without tuberculosis infection. The CDR3 runs from the conserved cysteine through the conserved F or W. A D gene is named only where the DNA matches it firmly. Part of the rows lack a size; the others show once, few, many or a class for expanded clones.

v_call	j_call	clone_size	d_call	cdr3_nt	cdr3_aa
TRBV7-9	TRBJ2-7	-	TRBD1	TGTGCCAGCAGCCCCGGGACAGGGGGCGAGGAGGAGCAGTACTTC	CASSPGTGGEEEQYF
TRBV28	TRBJ1-3	-	TRBD1	TGTGCCAGCAGGGAACAGGGGGCGCGTAGTAACACCATATATTTT	CASREQGARSNTIYF
TRBV7-2	TRBJ1-6	-	-	TGTGCCAGCAGCTCCCTCCCGGGTTCACCCCTCCACTTT	CASSSLPGSPLHF
TRBV9	TRBJ1-2	-	-	TGTGCCAGCAGCGTAGGTTGGGGACAAGGAGGAATCTATGGCTACACCTTC	CASSVGWGQGGIYGYTF
TRBV19	TRBJ2-7	-	TRBD1	TGTGCCAGTAGTATAGTGGGGCAGGGGGCCTACGAGCAGTACTTC	CASSIVGQGAYEQYF
TRBV21-1	TRBJ1-1	-	-	TGTGCCAGCCAACAGGGGGTCTATGAAGCTTTCTTT	CASQQGVYEAFF
TRBV9	TRBJ2-1	-	TRBD2	TGTGCCAGCAGCGGAGGACTAGCGGGGGCCTCCTACAATGAGCAGTTCTTC	CASSGGLAGASYNEQFF
TRBV19	TRBJ2-7	-	TRBD1	TGTGCCAGTAGTATGGAGATGGGCGCGGTGGGGACAGCCTACGAGCAGTACTTC	CASSMEMGAVGTAYEQYF
TRBV6-6	TRBJ1-1	-	-	TGTGCCAGCACCACCGCGGACAGAAGAGCTTTCTTT	CASTTADRRAFF
TRBV11-3	TRBJ2-3	-	-	TGTGCCAGCAGCCCCGGACTTACCGGGGATACGCAGTATTTT	CASSPGLTGDTQYF
TRBV9	TRBJ1-4	-	-	TGTGCCAGCAGCGTAACAGGTTGGGATGAAAAACTGTTTTTT	CASSVTGWDEKLFF
TRBV4-1	TRBJ1-1	once	-	TGCGCCAGCAGCCAAGAGGGCCCGAACACTGAAGCTTTCTTT	CASSQEGPNTEAFF
TRBV30	TRBJ1-2	-	-	TGTGCCTGGAGTGACTCCGGGACTGGGAACTATGGCTACACCTTC	CAWSDSGTGNYGYTF
TRBV9	TRBJ2-7	-	-	TGTGCCAGCAGCCCGACCTGGAGCTCCTACGAGCAGTACTTC	CASSPTWSSYEQYF
TRBV5-4	TRBJ1-1	-	-	TGTGCCAGCAGCTTGGGAGAGGGGAACACTGAAGCTTTCTTT	CASSLGEGNTEAFF
TRBV9	TRBJ1-1	-	-	TGTGCCAGCAGCGCCTCAAATAGGGGTAACACTGAAGCTTTCTTT	CASSASNRGNTEAFF
TRBV2	TRBJ2-1	-	-	TGTGCCAGCAAGGCAGGGGATTACAATGAGCAGTTCTTC	CASKAGDYNEQFF
TRBV18	TRBJ1-2	-	-	TGTGCCAGCTCACCACTGGACAGACAAAACTATGGCTACACCTTC	CASSPLDRQNYGYTF
TRBV19	TRBJ2-3	-	-	TGTGCCAGTAGTATGTCCCGGGGTACGGATACGCAGTATTTT	CASSMSRGTDTQYF